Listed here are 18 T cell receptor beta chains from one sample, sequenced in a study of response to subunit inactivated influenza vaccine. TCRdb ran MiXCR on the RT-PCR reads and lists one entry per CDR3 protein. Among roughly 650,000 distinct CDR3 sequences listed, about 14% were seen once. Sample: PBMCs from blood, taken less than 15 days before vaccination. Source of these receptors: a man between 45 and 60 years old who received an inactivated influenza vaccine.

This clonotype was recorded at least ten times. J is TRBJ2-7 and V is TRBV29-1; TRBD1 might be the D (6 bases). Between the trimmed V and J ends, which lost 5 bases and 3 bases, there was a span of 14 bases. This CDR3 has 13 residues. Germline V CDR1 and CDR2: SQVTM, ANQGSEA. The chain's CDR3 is CSVLGQNGYEQYF. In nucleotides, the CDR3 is TGCAGCGTTCTCGGACAGAATGGCTACGAGCAGTACTTC.

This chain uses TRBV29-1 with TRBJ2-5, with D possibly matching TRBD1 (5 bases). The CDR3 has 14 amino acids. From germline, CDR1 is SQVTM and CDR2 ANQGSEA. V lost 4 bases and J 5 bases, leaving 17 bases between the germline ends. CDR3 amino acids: CSVARTPQAETQYF. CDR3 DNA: TGCAGCGTTGCCCGGACACCCCAGGCGGAGACCCAGTACTTC. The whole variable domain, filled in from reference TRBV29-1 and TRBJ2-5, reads SAVISQKPSRDICQRGTSLTIQCQVDSQVTMMFWYRQQPGQSLTLIATANQGSEATYESGFVIDKFPISRPNLTFSTLTVSNMSPEDSSIYLCSVARTPQAETQYFGPGTRLLVL.

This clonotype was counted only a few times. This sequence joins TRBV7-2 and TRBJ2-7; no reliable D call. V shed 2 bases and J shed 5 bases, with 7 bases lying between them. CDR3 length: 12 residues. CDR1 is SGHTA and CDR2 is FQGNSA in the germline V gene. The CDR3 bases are TGTGCCAGCAGCTTACACCGGAACGAGCAGTACTTC. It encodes CASSLHRNEQYF.

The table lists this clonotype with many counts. This CDR3 is CASSLASSRINEQFF. CDR3 nucleotide sequence: TGTGCCAGCAGTTTAGCTAGTTCAAGGATTAATGAGCAGTTCTTC. The chain combines TRBV12-3 or TRBV12-4 with TRBJ2-1; D is unresolved. V shed 0 bases and J shed 7 bases, with 13 bases lying between them. This CDR3 contains 15 residues.

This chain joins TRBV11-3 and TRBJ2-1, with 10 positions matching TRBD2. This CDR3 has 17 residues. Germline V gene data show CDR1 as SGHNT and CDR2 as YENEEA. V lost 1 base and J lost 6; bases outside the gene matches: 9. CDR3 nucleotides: TGTGCCAGCAGCTTAGGAAGGACTAGCGGTGAGAGCAATGAGCAGTTCTTC. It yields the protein CASSLGRTSGESNEQFF.

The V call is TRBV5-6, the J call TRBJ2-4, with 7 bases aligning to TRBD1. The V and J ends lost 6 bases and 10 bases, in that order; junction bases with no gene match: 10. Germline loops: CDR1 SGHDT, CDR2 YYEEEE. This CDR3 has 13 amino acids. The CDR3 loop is CASNFENRGIQYF. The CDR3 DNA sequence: TGTGCCAGCAACTTTGAGAACAGGGGTATTCAGTACTTC. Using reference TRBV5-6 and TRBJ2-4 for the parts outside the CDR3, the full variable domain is DAGVTQSPTHLIKTRGQQVTLRCSPKSGHDTVSWYQQALGQGPQFIFQYYEEEERQRGNFPDRFSGHQFPNYSSELNVNALLLGDSALYLCASNFENRGIQYFGAGTRLSVL.

The DNA for the CDR3 is TGTGCCAGCAGCTTAGTGATAGGGGGCGGTAAGGGCGAGCAGTACTTC. It specifies CASSLVIGGGKGEQYF. This chain links TRBV7-8 with TRBJ2-7; 7 bases are a match to TRBD1. The CDR3 covers 16 residues. J lost 6 bases, V lost 1 base, and 12 bases had no gene match. CDR1 is SGHVS, CDR2 FQNEAQ, per germline.

This CDR3 is CASQTSGISGELFF. Here the CDR3 DNA reads TGTGCCAGCCAGACTAGCGGAATCTCCGGGGAGCTGTTTTTT. The chain joins TRBV12-3 or TRBV12-4 to TRBJ2-2; TRBD2 matches at 9 bases. With V trimmed by 8 bases and J by 6 bases, 7 bases remained unmatched. The CDR3 runs 14 residues.

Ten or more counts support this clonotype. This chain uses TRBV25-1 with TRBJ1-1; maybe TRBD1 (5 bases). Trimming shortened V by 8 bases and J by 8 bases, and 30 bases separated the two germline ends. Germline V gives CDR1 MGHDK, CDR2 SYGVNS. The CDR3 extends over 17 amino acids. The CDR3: CASSTPGPKAELAEAFF. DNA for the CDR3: TGTGCCAGCTCCACCCCGGGGCCGAAGGCCGAACTTGCCGAAGCTTTCTTT.

For the CDR3, the DNA is TGCGCCAGCAGCCGAGGCCCCGGGGACAGCCCATACGAGCAGTACTTC. Protein product: CASSRGPGDSPYEQYF. The chain is built from TRBV4-3 and TRBJ2-7, with 7 bases aligning to TRBD1. The V gene end was trimmed by 4 bases and the J gene end by 4 bases; junction bases not matched to a gene: 13. The germline gives CDR1 LGHNA, CDR2 YSLEER. The CDR3 loop spans 16 amino acids.

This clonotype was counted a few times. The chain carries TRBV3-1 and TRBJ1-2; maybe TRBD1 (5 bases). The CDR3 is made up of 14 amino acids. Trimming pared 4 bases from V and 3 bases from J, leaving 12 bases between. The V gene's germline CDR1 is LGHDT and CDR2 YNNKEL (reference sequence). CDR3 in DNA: TGTGCCAGCAGCCCCCCGGGGGTCTACTATGGCTACACCTTC. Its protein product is CASSPPGVYYGYTF.

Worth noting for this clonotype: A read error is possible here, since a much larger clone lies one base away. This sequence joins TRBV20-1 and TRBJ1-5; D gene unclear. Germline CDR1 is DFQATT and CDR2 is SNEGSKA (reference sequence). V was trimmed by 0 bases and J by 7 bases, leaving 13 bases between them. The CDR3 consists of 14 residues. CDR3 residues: CSAREGCAGQPQHF. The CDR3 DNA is TGCAGTGCTAGAGAAGGGTGCGCGGGGCAGCCCCAGCATTTT.

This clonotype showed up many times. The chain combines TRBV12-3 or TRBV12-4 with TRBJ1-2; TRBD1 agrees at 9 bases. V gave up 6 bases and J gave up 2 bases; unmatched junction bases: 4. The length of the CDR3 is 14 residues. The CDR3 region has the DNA TGTGCCAGCAGCATCGGACAGGGGAACTATGGCTACACCTTC. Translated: CASSIGQGNYGYTF.

CDR3 loop: CASSQDRGYYGYTF. For the CDR3, the DNA is TGCGCCAGCAGCCAAGATCGGGGGTACTATGGCTACACCTTC. The genes are TRBV4-3 and TRBJ1-2; D perhaps matches TRBD1 (5 bases). The V gene's germline CDR1 is LGHNA and CDR2 YSLEER. The germline V and J ends were trimmed by 0 bases and 3 bases, with 8 bases remaining between them. The CDR3 extends over 14 amino acids.

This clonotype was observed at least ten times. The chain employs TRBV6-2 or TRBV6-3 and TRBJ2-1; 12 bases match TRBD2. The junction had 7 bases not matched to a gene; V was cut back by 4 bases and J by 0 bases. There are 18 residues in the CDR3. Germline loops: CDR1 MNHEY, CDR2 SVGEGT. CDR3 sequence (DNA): TGTGCCAGCAGTTCCCTTCTAGCGGGGGGGAGCTCCTACAATGAGCAGTTCTTC. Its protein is CASSSLLAGGSSYNEQFF.

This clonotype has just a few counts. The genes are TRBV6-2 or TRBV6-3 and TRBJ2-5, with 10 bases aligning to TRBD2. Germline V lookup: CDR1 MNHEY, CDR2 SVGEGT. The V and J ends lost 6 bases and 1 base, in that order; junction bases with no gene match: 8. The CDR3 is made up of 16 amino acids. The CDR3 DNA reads TGTGCCAGCAGCCTACCTAGCGGGAGCCCCCAAGAGACCCAGTACTTC. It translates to CASSLPSGSPQETQYF.

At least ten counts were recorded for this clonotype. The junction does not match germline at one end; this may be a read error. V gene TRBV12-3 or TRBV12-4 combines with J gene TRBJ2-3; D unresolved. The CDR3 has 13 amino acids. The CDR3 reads CASSLSSADTQYF. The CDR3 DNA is TGCGCCAGCAGCTTGTCTTCGGCAGATACGCAGTATTTT.

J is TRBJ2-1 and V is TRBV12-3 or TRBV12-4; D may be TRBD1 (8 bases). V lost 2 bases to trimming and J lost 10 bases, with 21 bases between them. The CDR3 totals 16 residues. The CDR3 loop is CASSLTGGAQLLEQFF. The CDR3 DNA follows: TGTGCCAGCAGTTTAACAGGGGGGGCCCAATTATTGGAGCAGTTCTTC.